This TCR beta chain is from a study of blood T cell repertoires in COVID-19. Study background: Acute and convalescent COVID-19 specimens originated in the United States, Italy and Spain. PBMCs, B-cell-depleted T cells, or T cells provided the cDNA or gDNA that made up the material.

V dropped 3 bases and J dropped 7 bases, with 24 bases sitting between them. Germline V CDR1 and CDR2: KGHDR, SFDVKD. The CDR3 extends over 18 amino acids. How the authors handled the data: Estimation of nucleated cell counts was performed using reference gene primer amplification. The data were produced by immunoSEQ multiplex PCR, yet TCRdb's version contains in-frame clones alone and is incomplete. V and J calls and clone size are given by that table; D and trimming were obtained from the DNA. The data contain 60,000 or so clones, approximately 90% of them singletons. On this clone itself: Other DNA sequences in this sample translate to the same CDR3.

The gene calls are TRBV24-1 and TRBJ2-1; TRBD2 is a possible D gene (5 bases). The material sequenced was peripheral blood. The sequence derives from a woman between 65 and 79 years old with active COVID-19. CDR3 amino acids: CATSDPSWREGNINEQFF. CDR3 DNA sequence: TGTGCCACCAGTGATCCCAGTTGGCGAGAGGGAAATATAAATGAGCAGTTCTTC.